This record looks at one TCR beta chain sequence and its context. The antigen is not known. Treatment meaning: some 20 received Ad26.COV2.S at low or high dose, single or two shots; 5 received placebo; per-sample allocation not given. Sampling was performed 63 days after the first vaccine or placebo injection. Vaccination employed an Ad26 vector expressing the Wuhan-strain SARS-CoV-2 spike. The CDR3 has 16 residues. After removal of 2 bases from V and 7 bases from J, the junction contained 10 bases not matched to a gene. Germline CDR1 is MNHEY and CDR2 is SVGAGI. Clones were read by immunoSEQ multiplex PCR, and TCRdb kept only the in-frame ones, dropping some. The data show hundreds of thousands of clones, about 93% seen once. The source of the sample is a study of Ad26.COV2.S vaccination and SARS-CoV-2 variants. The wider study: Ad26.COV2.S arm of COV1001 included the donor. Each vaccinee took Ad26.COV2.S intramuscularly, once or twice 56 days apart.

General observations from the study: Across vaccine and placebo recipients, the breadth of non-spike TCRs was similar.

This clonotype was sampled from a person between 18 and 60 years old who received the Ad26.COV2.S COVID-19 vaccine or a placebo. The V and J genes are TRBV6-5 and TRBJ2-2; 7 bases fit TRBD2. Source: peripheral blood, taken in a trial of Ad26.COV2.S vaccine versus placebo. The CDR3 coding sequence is TGTGCCAGCAGTTACCTCGGGCGGGAGCTAGTCGGGGAGCTGTTTTTT. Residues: CASSYLGRELVGELFF.